This TCR beta chain was profiled in a study of blood T cell repertoires in COVID-19. Study summary: The United States, Italy and Spain provided the acute and convalescent COVID-19 samples. T cells, B-cell-depleted T cells, or PBMCs provided the cDNA or gDNA that served as material.

Authors' data handling: Estimation of nucleated cell counts was performed using reference gene primer amplification. The method was immunoSEQ multiplex PCR; TCRdb's version includes in-frame clones alone and lacks a portion of them. That table gives V, J and clone size, and the DNA gave D and trimming. The repertoire has 90,000 or so clones, about 91% of them found once; the top ten carry around 2%. The CDR3 contains 13 residues. V was trimmed by 4 bases and J by 7 bases, leaving 13 bases between them. Germline V gene sequence: CDR1 LGHDT, CDR2 YNNKEL (reference sequence). Specimen: peripheral blood. This clonotype was sampled from a human donor with active COVID-19. The donor label of this sample is uncertain. This sequence joins TRBV3-1 (or the pseudogene TRBV3-2) and TRBJ2-5; D unclear. In DNA form, the CDR3 reads TGTGCCAGCAGCCCACAGTACTCCGGGACCCAGTACTTC. Its protein product is CASSPQYSGTQYF.